The TCR beta chain described here comes from a study of identical twins listed by TCRdb under 2016. Background on the whole study: To test whether fetal clonotypes persist, the study used deep sequencing on TCR alpha and beta repertoires from monozygotic twins, unrelated adults of various ages, and cord blood. Replicate twin experiments were performed at different times using different library preparation protocols to rule out contamination.

Every donor was a healthy Caucasian. Three pairs of female monozygotic twins, all aged about 18 to 29 years, were included in the twin cohort. The RNA used for TCR libraries was isolated from peripheral blood mononuclear cells. CDR1 SGHRS and CDR2 YFSETQ were looked up in the germline V gene. The CDR3 goes from the cysteine to the phenylalanine over 15 residues. The entry retains the CDR3 DNA only, 45 bases that are in frame from base 1. A distance of 13 bases separates the germline ends of V and J, which lose 2 bases and 2 bases respectively. Receptor libraries were prepared by 5' RACE. The sample was run on an Illumina HiSeq 2000. Template switching introduced a universal primer binding site; the final cDNA contained a unique molecular identifier, enabling accurate counting of TCR cDNA molecules. Specific primers in the conserved constant-segment region were used to synthesize first-strand cDNA for the TCR alpha and beta chains. To control for contamination, every cDNA library was double barcoded, receiving both a SMART-Mk sample barcode and Illumina barcodes. TruSeq adapter sequences and Illumina sample barcodes were added in two successive PCR steps. Sequencing of the TCR alpha and beta cDNA libraries was done on the Illumina HiSeq platform using custom primers. In the authors' own workflow: MiGEC was used to process raw reads and extract unique molecular identifiers, and MiXCR was used to find CDR3 positions. Recombination models were inferred per individual with the repgenHMM and IGoR tools using an EM algorithm. The tcR package in R was used for shared clonotype analysis, with sharing normalized by the product of cloneset sizes. To study raw recombination without the effects of thymic and clonal selection, out-of-frame nonproductive sequences were analyzed. TCRdb trimmed public reads at Q25 via fastp, called clones via MiXCR and kept in-frame beta chains. Every CDR3 protein is listed once, alongside the most common genes and DNA of its rows. TCRdb assigned the V and J calls; the authors' analysis was not used. Recorded for this sample are about 720,000 distinct CDR3 sequences; around a sixth of them occurred a single time. The top ten constitute around 13% of the sample.

This clonotype was observed a handful of times. The antigen this receptor binds is unknown. Qualities for individual bases were not recorded, and no much larger clone is one base off. Broad study findings and their caveats: Fewer insertions were carried by abundant cord blood beta clonotypes, a similar but weaker trend appeared in young adult naive repertoires, and no such trend appeared in memory repertoires. Compared with coincidental sharing between unrelated individuals, out-of-frame TCR alpha sequences shared between twins showed an excess of sequences with low generation probability. In monozygotic twins, out-of-frame TCR alpha sharing was systematically underestimated by recombination models, although the models agreed with sharing between unrelated individuals. Zero-insertion analyses could be partly confounded by invariant T cells such as MAIT and iNKT, although diverse VJ usage argued against such confounding for most clonotypes. Excess twin sharing in beta out-of-frame sequences was weaker because fewer shared sequences lowered the signal-to-noise ratio. Because the same donors could not be followed over many years, the conclusions depended on cross-sectional statistical analysis.

These same data were also listed under a study on T cells expressing NK-cell markers. The second study, in turn, reports: Three sorted T-cell subsets (CD3+CD56+NKG2C+, CD3+CD56+NKG2C- and CD3+CD56-NKG2C+) from 7 to 9 donors had their TCR beta-chain repertoires profiled. Seven of the eight sequenced donors were HCMV-seropositive and one was HCMV-seronegative. In several experiments an anti-gammadeltaTCR antibody was added to restrict sorting to alphabetaTCR-expressing T cells. In several donors, the dominant CD3+CD56+NKG2C+ clonotypes were found to rank among the top 10 CD8+ clonotypes and to make up about 1.0-7.5% of CD8+ T cells. Those dominant clonotypes were again the most abundant among CD3+CD56-NKG2C+ cells in a handful of donors, at about 28.3-65%. It remained unclear whether the expanded NKG2C-expressing T cell clones were specific for HCMV antigens. All eight donors whose samples were sequenced were randomly selected healthy volunteers, three of them men and five women. A commercial ELISA kit detecting HCMV-specific IgG in serum was used to determine HCMV serostatus. For about 6 donors, bulk peripheral blood T-cell repertoires were additionally sequenced from unsorted PBMC. MIGEC handled demultiplexing of the reads and grouping by UMI, while MiTCR was used to assemble and quantify clonotypes. To exclude erroneous sequences, only TCR cDNA sequences supported by at least two reads were retained. Downstream repertoire analysis used the tcR package, and clonotypes were matched across fractions by CDR3 nucleotide sequence plus V segment. VDJmatch was used to annotate antigen specificity against VDJdb, with one amino acid substitution in CDR3 permitted.

The sequence links TRBV5-1 to TRBJ2-5; the D call is possibly TRBD1 or TRBD2, each sharing 6 bases. Sequenced sample: PBMCs. This TCR was sampled from a woman aged 18-30 years in good health. In nucleotide form, the sequence is TGCGCCAGCAGCTTAGGGGGGTCACTTCAAGAGACCCAGTACTTC. Its protein reads: CASSLGGSLQETQYF.